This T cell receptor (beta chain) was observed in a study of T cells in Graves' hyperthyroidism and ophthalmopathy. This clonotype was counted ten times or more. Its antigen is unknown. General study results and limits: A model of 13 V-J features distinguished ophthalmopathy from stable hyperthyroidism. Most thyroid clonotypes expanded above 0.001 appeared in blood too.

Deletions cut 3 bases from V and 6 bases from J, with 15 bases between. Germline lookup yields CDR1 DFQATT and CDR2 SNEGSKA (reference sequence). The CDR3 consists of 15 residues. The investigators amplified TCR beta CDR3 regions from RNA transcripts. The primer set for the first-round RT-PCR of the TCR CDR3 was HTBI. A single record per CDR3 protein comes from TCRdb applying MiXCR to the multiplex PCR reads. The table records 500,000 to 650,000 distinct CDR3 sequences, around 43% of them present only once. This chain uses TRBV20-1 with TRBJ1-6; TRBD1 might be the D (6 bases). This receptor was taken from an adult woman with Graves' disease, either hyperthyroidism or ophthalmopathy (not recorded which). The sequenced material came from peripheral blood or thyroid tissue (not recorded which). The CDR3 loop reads CSASGDNMGNSPLHF. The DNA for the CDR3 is TGCAGTGCTAGCGGGGACAATATGGGTAATTCACCCCTCCACTTT.